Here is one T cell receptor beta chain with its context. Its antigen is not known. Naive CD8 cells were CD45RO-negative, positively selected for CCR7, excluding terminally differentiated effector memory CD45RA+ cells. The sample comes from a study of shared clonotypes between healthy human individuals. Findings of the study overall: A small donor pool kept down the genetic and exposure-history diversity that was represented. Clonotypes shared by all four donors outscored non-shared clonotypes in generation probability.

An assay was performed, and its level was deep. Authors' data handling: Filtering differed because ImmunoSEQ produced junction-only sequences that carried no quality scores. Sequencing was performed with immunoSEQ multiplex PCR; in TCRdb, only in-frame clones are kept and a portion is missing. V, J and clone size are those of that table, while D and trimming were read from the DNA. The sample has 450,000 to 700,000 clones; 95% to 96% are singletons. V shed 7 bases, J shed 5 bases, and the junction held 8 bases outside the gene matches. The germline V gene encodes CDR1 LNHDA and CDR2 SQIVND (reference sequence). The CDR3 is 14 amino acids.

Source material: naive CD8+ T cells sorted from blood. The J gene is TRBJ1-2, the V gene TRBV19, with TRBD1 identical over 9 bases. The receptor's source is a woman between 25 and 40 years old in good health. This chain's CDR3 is CASKTGTGRYGYTF. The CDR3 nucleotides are TGTGCCAGTAAAACCGGGACAGGGAGGTATGGCTACACCTTC.